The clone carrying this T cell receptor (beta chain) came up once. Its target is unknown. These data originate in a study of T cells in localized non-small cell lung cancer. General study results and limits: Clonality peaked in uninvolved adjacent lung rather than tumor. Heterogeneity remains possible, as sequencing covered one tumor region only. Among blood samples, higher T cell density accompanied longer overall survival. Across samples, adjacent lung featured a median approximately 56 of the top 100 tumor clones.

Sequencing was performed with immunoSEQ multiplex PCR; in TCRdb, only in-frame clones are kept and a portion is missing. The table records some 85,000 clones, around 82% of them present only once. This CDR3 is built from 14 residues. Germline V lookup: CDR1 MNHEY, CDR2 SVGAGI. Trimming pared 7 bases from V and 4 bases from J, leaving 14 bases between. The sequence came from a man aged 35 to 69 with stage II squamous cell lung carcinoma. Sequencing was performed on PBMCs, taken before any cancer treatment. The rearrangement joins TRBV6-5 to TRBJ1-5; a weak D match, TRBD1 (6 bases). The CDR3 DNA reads TGTGCCAGCAAATCGAGGGGGAGGAATCAGCCCCAGCATTTT. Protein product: CASKSRGRNQPQHF.